These 19 T cell receptor beta chains were sequenced from one sample in a study of cytomegalovirus exposure and HLA in healthy donors. Method: immunoSEQ multiplex PCR; TCRdb's copy keeps in-frame clones and lacks some. The sample yields fewer than 130,000 clones, more than 70% seen once. The specimen was PBMCs. These receptors were collected from a woman aged 18-29 years in good health and CMV-seronegative.

The CDR3 sequence is CASSHTGLASYEQYF. The DNA for the CDR3 is TGCGCCAGCAGCCACACCGGACTAGCCTCCTACGAGCAGTACTTC. The chain recombines TRBV5-1 with TRBJ2-7; 8 bases line up with TRBD2. Germline lookup yields CDR1 SGHRS and CDR2 YFSETQ. With V trimmed by 4 bases and J by 0 bases, 6 bases remained unmatched. This CDR3 has 15 amino acids. The full variable domain, in which reference TRBV5-1 and TRBJ2-7 provide the parts outside the CDR3, is KAGVTQTPRYLIKTRGQQVTLSCSPISGHRSVSWYQQTPGQGLQFLFEYFSETQRNKGNFPGRFSGRQFSNSRSEMNVSTLELGDSALYLCASSHTGLASYEQYFGPGTRLTVT.

This CDR3 is CASSPRAGLTSRFF. The CDR3 DNA reads as TGTGCCAGCAGCCCAAGGGCAGGGTTGACATCACGGTTCTTC. The chain carries TRBV7-8 and TRBJ2-1; a possible D gene is TRBD1 (5 bases). Trimming removed 5 bases at V and 15 bases at J, with 23 bases between. Germline V gives CDR1 SGHVS, CDR2 FQNEAQ. This CDR3 region has 14 residues.

This clone was seen once. This chain links TRBV5-6 with TRBJ1-4; D gene uncertain. Trimming removed 0 bases from V and 10 bases from J, with 10 bases in between. Germline V CDR1 and CDR2: SGHDT, YYEEEE. The CDR3 length is 13 residues. The CDR3 sequence: CASSLGQTGKLFF. The CDR3 nucleotides read TGTGCCAGCAGCTTGGGGCAGACTGGAAAACTGTTTTTT.

This clone came up once. The V gene is TRBV5-1, the J gene TRBJ2-7; 7 nucleotides match TRBD1. Trimming removed 4 bases from V and 2 bases from J; junction bases left unmatched: 3. Germline CDR1 reads SGHRS; CDR2 reads YFSETQ. The CDR3 totals 13 residues. The DNA of the CDR3 is TGCGCCAGCAGCCCGACAGGGACCTACGAGCAGTACTTC. Residues: CASSPTGTYEQYF. Using reference TRBV5-1 and TRBJ2-7 for the parts outside the CDR3, the full variable domain is KAGVTQTPRYLIKTRGQQVTLSCSPISGHRSVSWYQQTPGQGLQFLFEYFSETQRNKGNFPGRFSGRQFSNSRSEMNVSTLELGDSALYLCASSPTGTYEQYFGPGTRLTVT.

This clone showed up just once. The gene calls are TRBV11-2 and TRBJ1-5; no clear D. The V and J ends lost 5 bases and 5 bases respectively, with 10 bases between them. Germline CDR1 is SGHAT and CDR2 is FQNNGV. The CDR3 consists of 13 residues. The CDR3 sequence: CASSLMRDQPQHF. The CDR3 DNA sequence: TGTGCCAGCAGCCTGATGCGTGATCAGCCCCAGCATTTT.

This chain connects TRBV14 to TRBJ2-1, with TRBD2 matching 14 bases. The CDR3 is made up of 20 amino acids. Germline V lookup: CDR1 SGHDN, CDR2 FVKESK. The J segment lost 6 bases and the V segment lost 1 base, leaving 14 bases of the junction unmatched. The CDR3 sequence: CASSQARRTSGGFMGNEQFF. CDR3 DNA sequence: TGTGCCAGCAGCCAAGCCCGCCGGACTAGCGGGGGGTTTATGGGCAATGAGCAGTTCTTC. The full variable domain, completed using reference TRBV14 and TRBJ2-1, is EAGVTQFPSHSVIEKGQTVTLRCDPISGHDNLYWYRRVMGKEIKFLLHFVKESKQDESGMPNNRFLAERTGGTYSTLKVQPAELEDSGVYFCASSQARRTSGGFMGNEQFFGPGTRLTVL.

The CDR3 is CASSLAGLREFF. DNA of the CDR3: TGTGCCAGCAGCTTAGCCGGACTAAGAGAGTTCTTC. The J gene is TRBJ2-1, the V gene TRBV7-8; D is perhaps TRBD2 (6 bases). CDR1 SGHVS and CDR2 FQNEAQ come from the germline V gene. The CDR3 is 12 amino acids. The V end lost 0 bases, the J end lost 14 bases, and 11 bases lay between the germline ends.

The J gene is TRBJ2-2, the V gene TRBV28; TRBD1 matches at 7 bases. Germline CDR1 MDHEN, CDR2 SYDVKM. CDR3 length: 15 residues. Trimming at V came to 8 bases and at J to 6 bases, leaving 12 bases not matched to a gene. CDR3 DNA: TGTGCCAGCTCCCACTTTAGGGGGCTCGCCGGGGAGCTGTTTTTT. Its protein product is CASSHFRGLAGELFF.

The chain uses TRBV7-2 and TRBJ2-5; D uncertain. Germline CDR1 is SGHTA and CDR2 is FQGNSA. V lost 2 bases and J lost 1, with 8 bases in between. The CDR3 totals 14 residues. This chain's CDR3 is CASSLLGGQETQYF. For the CDR3, the DNA is TGTGCCAGCAGCTTACTTGGCGGCCAAGAGACCCAGTACTTC.

The chain recombines TRBV4-1 with TRBJ1-1, with D possibly matching TRBD1 (5 bases). Germline V gene lookup returns CDR1 MGHRA and CDR2 YSYEKL. Trimming took 7 bases from V and 5 from J, leaving 20 bases between them. This CDR3 region has 15 residues. Here the CDR3 reads CASTPLPGEGTEAFF. CDR3 in DNA: TGCGCCAGCACCCCCCTACCGGGAGAGGGGACTGAAGCTTTCTTT.

The chain links TRBV4-3 to TRBJ1-2; D is undetermined. The germline gives CDR1 LGHNA, CDR2 YSLEER. V was clipped by 0 bases and J by 10 bases, with 12 bases between them. This CDR3 has 13 amino acids. DNA of the CDR3: TGCGCCAGCAGCCAAGAGGGCAGGCAGGCCTACACCTTC. Protein sequence: CASSQEGRQAYTF.

The chain uses TRBV30 and TRBJ1-1; D unclear. CDR1 is GTSNPN, CDR2 SVGIG, per germline (reference sequence). The CDR3 contains 13 residues. Trimming took 2 bases from V and 5 from J, leaving 12 bases between them. In DNA form, the CDR3 reads TGTGCCTGGAGTAGGCGGTTAGGAACTGAAGCTTTCTTT. It specifies CAWSRRLGTEAFF.

The chain carries TRBV6-6 and TRBJ2-1; D possibly corresponds to TRBD2 (5 bases). The germline gives CDR1 MNHNY, CDR2 SVGAGI (reference sequence). This CDR3 has 13 residues. With 7 bases removed from V and 3 bases from J, the gap between germline ends came to 10 bases. CDR3 in amino acids: CASNGVNYNEQFF. In nucleotides, the CDR3 is TGTGCCAGCAACGGGGTGAACTACAATGAGCAGTTCTTC.

The chain joins TRBV28 to TRBJ2-2, with TRBD2 identical over 12 bases. Germline CDR1 and CDR2: MDHEN and SYDVKM. The CDR3 extends over 14 amino acids. The J segment lost 6 bases and the V segment lost 10 bases, leaving 6 bases of the junction unmatched. The CDR3 nucleotides are TGTGCCACCCCTAGCGGGAGGGCGGCCGGGGAGCTGTTTTTT. Translating it yields CATPSGRAAGELFF. The full variable domain, rest sourced from reference TRBV28 and TRBJ2-2, is DVKVTQSSRYLVKRTGEKVFLECVQDMDHENMFWYRQDPGLGLRLIYFSYDVKMKEKGDIPEGYSVSREKKERFSLILESASTNQTSMYLCATPSGRAAGELFFGEGSRLTVL.

The rearrangement joins TRBV30 to TRBJ2-1; 8 nucleotides line up with TRBD2. After removal of 4 bases from V and 9 bases from J, the junction contained 8 bases not matched to a gene. The CDR3 sequence is 13 residues long. CDR1 is GTSNPN, CDR2 SVGIG, per germline (reference sequence). CDR3 sequence: CAWIGTSWIEQFF. CDR3 in DNA: TGTGCCTGGATCGGGACTAGTTGGATTGAGCAGTTCTTC.

CDR3: CASSQTGVTEAFF. The CDR3 nucleotides are TGTGCCAGCAGCCAAACAGGGGTCACTGAAGCTTTCTTT. V is TRBV7-9 and J is TRBJ1-1; 7 nucleotides line up with TRBD1. V trimming: 5 bases; J trimming: 4 bases; junction bases outside the gene matches: 4. The CDR3 loop spans 13 amino acids. CDR1 is SEHNR, CDR2 FQNEAQ, per germline (reference sequence). The variable domain in full, completed from reference TRBV7-9 and TRBJ1-1, reads DTGVSQNPRHKITKRGQNVTFRCDPISEHNRLYWYRQTLGQGPEFLTYFQNEAQLEKSRLLSDRFSAERPKGSFSTLEIQRTEQGDSAMYLCASSQTGVTEAFFGQGTRLTVV.

This sequence joins TRBV5-1 and TRBJ2-7; a weak D match, TRBD2 (6 bases). The CDR3 contains 15 residues. The V end was cut by 0 bases, the J end by 2 bases, with 12 bases between. The germline V gene encodes CDR1 SGHRS and CDR2 YFSETQ. The CDR3: CASSLDWDSAYEQYF. CDR3 DNA sequence: TGCGCCAGCAGCTTGGACTGGGACTCAGCCTACGAGCAGTACTTC.

The J gene is TRBJ2-7, the V gene TRBV4-3; TRBD2 is a possible D gene (5 bases). The CDR3 loop spans 14 amino acids. V lost 0 bases to trimming and J lost 2 bases, with 8 bases between them. In germline, CDR1 is LGHNA, CDR2 YSLEER. The CDR3 coding sequence is TGCGCCAGCAGCCAAGATTCGGGGACCTACGAGCAGTACTTC. Residues: CASSQDSGTYEQYF.

The chain carries TRBV28 and TRBJ1-2; D gene uncertain. V was trimmed by 5 bases and J by 3 bases, leaving 13 bases between them. The CDR3 is 14 residues long. The V gene's germline CDR1 is MDHEN and CDR2 SYDVKM. The CDR3 nucleotides read TGTGCCAGCAGTACCCCACTACCGGACTATGGCTACACCTTC. Translating gives CASSTPLPDYGYTF.